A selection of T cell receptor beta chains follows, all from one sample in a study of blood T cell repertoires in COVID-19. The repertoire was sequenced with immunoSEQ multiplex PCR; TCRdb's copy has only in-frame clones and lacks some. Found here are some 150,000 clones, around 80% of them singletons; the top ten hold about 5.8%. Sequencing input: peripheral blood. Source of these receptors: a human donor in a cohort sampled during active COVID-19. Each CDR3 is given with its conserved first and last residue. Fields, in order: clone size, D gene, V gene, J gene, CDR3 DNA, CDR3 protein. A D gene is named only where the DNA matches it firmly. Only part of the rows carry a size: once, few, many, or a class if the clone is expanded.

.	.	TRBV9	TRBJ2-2	TGTGCCAGCAGCGTAGGATGGAGAGGGTCTTCCACCGGGGAGCTGTTTTTT	CASSVGWRGSSTGELFF
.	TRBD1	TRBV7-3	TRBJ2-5	TGTGCCAGCAGCTTAACGGGACAGGGAGGATGGGAGACCCAGTACTTC	CASSLTGQGGWETQYF
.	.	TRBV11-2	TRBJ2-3	TGTGCCAGCAGCTTAGATTTCCGTGCAGATACGCAGTATTTT	CASSLDFRADTQYF
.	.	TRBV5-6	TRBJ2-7	TGTGCCAGCCTACGGCGGGGCTACGAGCAGTACTTC	CASLRRGYEQYF
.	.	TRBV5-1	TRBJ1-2	TGCGCCAGCAGCTTGGAAGCAGGGTATAACTATGGCTACACCTTC	CASSLEAGYNYGYTF
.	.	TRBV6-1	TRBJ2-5	TGTGCCAGCAGTGACACACCCCAGTACTTC	CASSDTPQYF
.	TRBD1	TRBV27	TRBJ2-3	TGTGCCAGCAGTTTATCTTTCGGGACAGGGTACACAGATACGCAGTATTTT	CASSLSFGTGYTDTQYF
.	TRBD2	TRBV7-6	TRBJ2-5	TGTGCCAGCAGCCCCGTTTCCCGGGGGGGGGCCGGAGAGACCCAGTACTTC	CASSPVSRGGAGETQYF
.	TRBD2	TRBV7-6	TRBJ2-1	TGTGCCAGCAGTCCGGGACTAGCGGGACCCAATGAGCAGTTCTTC	CASSPGLAGPNEQFF
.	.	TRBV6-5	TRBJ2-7	TGTGCCAGCAGCCTTTGGGGCCTCTCCTACGAGCAGTACTTC	CASSLWGLSYEQYF
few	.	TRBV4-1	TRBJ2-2	TGCGCCAGCAGCCAAGATAGGGCAAGAGGGGAGGACACCGGGGAGCTGTTTTTT	CASSQDRARGEDTGELFF
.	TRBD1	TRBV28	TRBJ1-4	TGTGCCAGCAGCGCGACAGGGGAGGGAGGTGAAAAACTGTTTTTT	CASSATGEGGEKLFF
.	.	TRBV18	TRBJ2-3	TGTGCCAGCTCACCCGGGATTCAAGATACGCAGTATTTT	CASSPGIQDTQYF
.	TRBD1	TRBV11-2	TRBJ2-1	TGTGCCAGCAGCCTGACAGGGATGGGGAATGAGCAGTTCTTC	CASSLTGMGNEQFF
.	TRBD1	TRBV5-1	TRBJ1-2	TGCGCCAGCAGCTCCACTACTACAGGGGGCCATGGCTACACCTTC	CASSSTTTGGHGYTF
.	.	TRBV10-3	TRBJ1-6	TGTGCCATCCATCAGTCCTATAATTCACCCCTCCACTTT	CAIHQSYNSPLHF
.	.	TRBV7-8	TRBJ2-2	TGTGCCAGCAGCCCCCGCCGAATCGGGGACACCGGGGAGCTGTTTTTT	CASSPRRIGDTGELFF
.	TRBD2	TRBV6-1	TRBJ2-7	TGTGCCAGCAGTGATTTAGCGGGCTACGAGCAGTACTTC	CASSDLAGYEQYF
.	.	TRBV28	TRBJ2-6	TGTGCCAGCAGTTATTTCGGTTCTGGGGCCAACGTCCTGACTTTC	CASSYFGSGANVLTF
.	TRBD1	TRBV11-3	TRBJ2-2	TGTGCCAGCAGCTTACTGACAGGGGTAACCGGGGAGCTGTTTTTT	CASSLLTGVTGELFF
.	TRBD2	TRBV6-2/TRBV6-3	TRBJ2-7	TGTGCCAGCAGTCAAGGGACTAGCGGGTCTCCCCCCTACGAGCAGTACTTC	CASSQGTSGSPPYEQYF
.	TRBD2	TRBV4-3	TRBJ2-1	TGCGCCAGCAGTCCGGGACTAGCGGGGGGCTGGGATGAGCAGTTCTTC	CASSPGLAGGWDEQFF
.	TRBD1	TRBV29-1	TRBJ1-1	TGCAGCGTCTTTGACAGGGATGAGATGAACACTGAAGCTTTCTTT	CSVFDRDEMNTEAFF
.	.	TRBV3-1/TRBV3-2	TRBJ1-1	TGTGCCAGCAGCCAAGATCTAGGGAACACTGAAGCTTTCTTT	CASSQDLGNTEAFF
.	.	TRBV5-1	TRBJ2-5	TGCGCCAGCAGCAGCGACAGTAATCAAGAGACCCAGTACTTC	CASSSDSNQETQYF
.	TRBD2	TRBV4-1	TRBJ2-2	TGCGCCAGCAGGTTACTAGCGGGGGGCTACACCGGGGAGCTGTTTTTT	CASRLLAGGYTGELFF
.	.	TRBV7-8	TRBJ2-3	TGTGCCAGCAGCTTAGAACTAGGCGGAGGCACAGATACGCAGTATTTT	CASSLELGGGTDTQYF
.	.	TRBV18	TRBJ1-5	TGTGCCAGCTCACCACCGGCGGGGGCTAGCAATCAGCCCCAGCATTTT	CASSPPAGASNQPQHF
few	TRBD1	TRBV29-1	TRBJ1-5	TGCAGCGTTTTAGGACAGGGGGCGGGTCAGCCCCAGCATTTT	CSVLGQGAGQPQHF
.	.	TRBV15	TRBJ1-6	TGTGCCACCAGCAGAGATGGAGGGTCTCCCCTCCACTTT	CATSRDGGSPLHF
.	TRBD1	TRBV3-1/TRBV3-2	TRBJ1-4	TGTGCCAGCAGCCAAGGTGGACAGGGTAGTGAAAAACTGTTTTTT	CASSQGGQGSEKLFF
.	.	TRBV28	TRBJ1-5	TGTGCCAGCAGGCCCCCCGGTCTAGCCCAGCATTTT	CASRPPGLAQHF
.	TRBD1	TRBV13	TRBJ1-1	TGTGCCAGCAGCTTAGGGACAGGGAAGGCTGAAGCTTTCTTT	CASSLGTGKAEAFF
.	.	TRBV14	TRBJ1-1	TGTGCCAGCACCGCGATGAACACTGAAGCTTTCTTT	CASTAMNTEAFF